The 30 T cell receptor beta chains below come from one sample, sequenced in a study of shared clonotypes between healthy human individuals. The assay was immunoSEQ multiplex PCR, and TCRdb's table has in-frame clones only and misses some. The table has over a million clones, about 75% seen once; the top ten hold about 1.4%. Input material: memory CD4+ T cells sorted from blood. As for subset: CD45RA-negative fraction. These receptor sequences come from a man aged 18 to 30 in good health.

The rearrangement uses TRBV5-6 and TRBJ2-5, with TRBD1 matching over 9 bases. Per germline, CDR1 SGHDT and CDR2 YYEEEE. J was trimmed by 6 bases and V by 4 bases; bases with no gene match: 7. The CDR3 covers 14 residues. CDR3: CASSRGTGLKTQYF. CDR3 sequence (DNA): TGTGCCAGCAGCAGGGGGACAGGGCTGAAGACCCAGTACTTC.

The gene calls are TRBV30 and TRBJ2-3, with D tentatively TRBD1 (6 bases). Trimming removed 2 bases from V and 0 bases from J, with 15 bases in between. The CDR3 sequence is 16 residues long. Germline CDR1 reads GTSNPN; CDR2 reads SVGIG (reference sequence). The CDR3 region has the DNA TGTGCCTGGAGTCTCAGGACAGTCCTTAGCACAGATACGCAGTATTTT. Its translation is CAWSLRTVLSTDTQYF.

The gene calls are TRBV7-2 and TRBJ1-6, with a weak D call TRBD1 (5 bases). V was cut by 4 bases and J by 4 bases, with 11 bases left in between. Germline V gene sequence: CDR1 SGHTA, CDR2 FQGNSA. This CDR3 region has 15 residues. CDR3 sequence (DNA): TGTGCCAGCAGCTCCATCAGGGCTTATAATTCACCCCTCCACTTT. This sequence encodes CASSSIRAYNSPLHF.

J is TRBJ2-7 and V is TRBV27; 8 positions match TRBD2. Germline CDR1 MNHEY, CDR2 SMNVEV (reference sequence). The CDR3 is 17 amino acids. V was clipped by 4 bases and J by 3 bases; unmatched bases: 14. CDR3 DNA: TGTGCCAGCAGTTCCACGGGGACTAGACAGGATGACTACGAGCAGTACTTC. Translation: CASSSTGTRQDDYEQYF.

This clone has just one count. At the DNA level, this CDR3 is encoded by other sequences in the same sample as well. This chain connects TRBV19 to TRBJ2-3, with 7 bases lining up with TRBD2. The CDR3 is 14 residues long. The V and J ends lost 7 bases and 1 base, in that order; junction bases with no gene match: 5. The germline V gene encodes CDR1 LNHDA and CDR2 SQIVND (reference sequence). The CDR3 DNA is TGTGCCAGTAATGGTCTAGCGGGCACAGATACGCAGTATTTT. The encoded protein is CASNGLAGTDTQYF.

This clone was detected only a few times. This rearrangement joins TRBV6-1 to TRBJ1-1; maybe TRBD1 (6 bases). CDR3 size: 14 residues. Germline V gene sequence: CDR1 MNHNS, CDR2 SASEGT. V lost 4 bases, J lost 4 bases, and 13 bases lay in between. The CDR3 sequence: CASSAFDRSTEAFF. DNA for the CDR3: TGTGCCAGCAGTGCCTTCGACAGGAGCACTGAAGCTTTCTTT.

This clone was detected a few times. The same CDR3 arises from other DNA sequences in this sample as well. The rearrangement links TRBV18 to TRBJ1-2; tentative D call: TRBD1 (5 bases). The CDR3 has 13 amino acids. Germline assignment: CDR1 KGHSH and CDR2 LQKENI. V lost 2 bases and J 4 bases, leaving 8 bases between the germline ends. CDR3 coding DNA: TGTGCCAGCTCACCAGGCCAGGGCTATGGCTACACCTTC. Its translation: CASSPGQGYGYTF.

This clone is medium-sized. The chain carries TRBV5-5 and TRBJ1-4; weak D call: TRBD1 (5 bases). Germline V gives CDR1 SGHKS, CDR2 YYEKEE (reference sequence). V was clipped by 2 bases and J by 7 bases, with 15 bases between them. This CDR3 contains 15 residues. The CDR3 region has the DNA TGTGCCAGCAGCTTAGCGGGTTTGGACACTGAAAAACTGTTTTTT. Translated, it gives CASSLAGLDTEKLFF.

Here the CDR3 DNA reads TGTGCCAGCAGCGTAGACGGAACCTACGAGCAGTACTTC. Translating gives CASSVDGTYEQYF. V and J are TRBV5-4 and TRBJ2-7; unclear D gene. The CDR3 has 13 residues. V lost 4 bases, J lost 2 bases, and 10 bases lay in between. Germline loops: CDR1 SGHNT, CDR2 YYREEE (reference sequence).

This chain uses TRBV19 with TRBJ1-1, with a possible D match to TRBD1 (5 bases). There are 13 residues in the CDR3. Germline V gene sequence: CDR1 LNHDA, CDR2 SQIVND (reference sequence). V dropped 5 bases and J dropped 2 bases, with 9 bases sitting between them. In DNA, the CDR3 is TGTGCCAGTAGTCTCAGGGCCAACACTGAAGCTTTCTTT. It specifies CASSLRANTEAFF.

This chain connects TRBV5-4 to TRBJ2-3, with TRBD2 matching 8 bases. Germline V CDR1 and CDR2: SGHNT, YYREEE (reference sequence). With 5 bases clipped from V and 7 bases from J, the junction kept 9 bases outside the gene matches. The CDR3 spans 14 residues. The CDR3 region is CASSPTGGQYTQYF. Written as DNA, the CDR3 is TGTGCCAGCAGTCCTACGGGGGGGCAATATACGCAGTATTTT.

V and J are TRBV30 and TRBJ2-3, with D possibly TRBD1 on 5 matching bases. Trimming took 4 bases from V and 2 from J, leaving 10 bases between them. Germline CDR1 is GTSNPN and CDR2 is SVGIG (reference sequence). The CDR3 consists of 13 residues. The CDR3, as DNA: TGTGCCTGGAACCAGGGATTCACAGATACGCAGTATTTT. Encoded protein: CAWNQGFTDTQYF.

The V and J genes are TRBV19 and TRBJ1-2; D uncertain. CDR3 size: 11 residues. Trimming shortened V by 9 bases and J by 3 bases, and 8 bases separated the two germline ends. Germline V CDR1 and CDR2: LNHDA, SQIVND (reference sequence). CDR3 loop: CASGWDYGYTF. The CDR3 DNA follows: TGTGCCAGCGGATGGGACTATGGCTACACCTTC.

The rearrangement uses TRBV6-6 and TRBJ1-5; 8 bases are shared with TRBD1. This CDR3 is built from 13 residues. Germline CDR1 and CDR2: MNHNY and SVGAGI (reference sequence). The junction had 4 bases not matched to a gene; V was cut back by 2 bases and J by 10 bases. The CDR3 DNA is TGTGCCAGCAGTTACGACAGGGGAATCCCCCAGCATTTT. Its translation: CASSYDRGIPQHF.

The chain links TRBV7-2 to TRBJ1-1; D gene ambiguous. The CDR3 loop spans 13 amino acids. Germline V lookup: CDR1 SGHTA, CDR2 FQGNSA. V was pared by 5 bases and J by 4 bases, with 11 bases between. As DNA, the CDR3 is TGTGCCAGCAGCCAAGGGATCTTCACTGAAGCTTTCTTT. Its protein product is CASSQGIFTEAFF.

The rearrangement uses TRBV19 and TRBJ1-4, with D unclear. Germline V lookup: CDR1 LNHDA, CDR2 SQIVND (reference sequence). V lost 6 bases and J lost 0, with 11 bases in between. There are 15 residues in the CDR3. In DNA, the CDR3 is TGTGCCAGTAGGCGCGGAGGAGCAACTAATGAAAAACTGTTTTTT. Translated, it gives CASRRGGATNEKLFF. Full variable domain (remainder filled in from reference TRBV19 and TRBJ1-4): DGGITQSPKYLFRKEGQNVTLSCEQNLNHDAMYWYRQDPGQGLRLIYYSQIVNDFQKGDIAEGYSVSREKKESFPLTVTSAQKNPTAFYLCASRRGGATNEKLFFGSGTQLSVL.

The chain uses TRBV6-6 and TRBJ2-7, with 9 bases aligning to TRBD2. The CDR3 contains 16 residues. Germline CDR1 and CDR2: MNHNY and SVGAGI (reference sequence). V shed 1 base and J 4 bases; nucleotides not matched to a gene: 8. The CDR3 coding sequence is TGTGCCAGCAGTTACTTGCCGGGACTAGCTAGATACGAGCAGTACTTC. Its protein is CASSYLPGLARYEQYF.

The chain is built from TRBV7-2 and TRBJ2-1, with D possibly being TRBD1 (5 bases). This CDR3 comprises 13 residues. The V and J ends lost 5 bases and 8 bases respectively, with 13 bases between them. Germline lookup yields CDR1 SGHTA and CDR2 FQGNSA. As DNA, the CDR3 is TGTGCCAGCAGCGGACAACGCGGAGATGAGCAGTTCTTC. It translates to CASSGQRGDEQFF.

CDR3 region: CASSVGTGGVNTGELFF. DNA for the CDR3: TGTGCCAGCAGCGTAGGAACGGGGGGCGTGAACACCGGGGAGCTGTTTTTT. The chain has TRBV9 and TRBJ2-2, with D possibly TRBD2 on 7 matching bases. Trimming cost V 0 bases and J 1 base, with 13 bases left between them. The CDR3 covers 17 residues. Germline V gives CDR1 SGDLS, CDR2 YYNGEE.

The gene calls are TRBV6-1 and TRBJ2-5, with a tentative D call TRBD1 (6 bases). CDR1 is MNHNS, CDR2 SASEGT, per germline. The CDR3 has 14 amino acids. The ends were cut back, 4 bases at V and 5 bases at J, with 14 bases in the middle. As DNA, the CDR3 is TGTGCCAGCAGTGGGACGTGGGGGCGGGAGACCCAGTACTTC. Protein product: CASSGTWGRETQYF.

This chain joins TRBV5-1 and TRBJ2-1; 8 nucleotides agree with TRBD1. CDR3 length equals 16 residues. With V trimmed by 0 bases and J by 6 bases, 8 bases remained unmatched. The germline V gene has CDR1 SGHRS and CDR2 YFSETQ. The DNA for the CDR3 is TGCGCCAGCAGCTTGGCCGGGACAGGCCAAGTCAATGAGCAGTTCTTC. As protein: CASSLAGTGQVNEQFF. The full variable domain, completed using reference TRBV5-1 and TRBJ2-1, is KAGVTQTPRYLIKTRGQQVTLSCSPISGHRSVSWYQQTPGQGLQFLFEYFSETQRNKGNFPGRFSGRQFSNSRSEMNVSTLELGDSALYLCASSLAGTGQVNEQFFGPGTRLTVL.

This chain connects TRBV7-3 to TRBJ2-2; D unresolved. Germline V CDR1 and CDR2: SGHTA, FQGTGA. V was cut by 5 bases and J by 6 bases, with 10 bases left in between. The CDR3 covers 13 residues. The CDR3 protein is CASSASVAGELFF. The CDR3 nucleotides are TGTGCCAGCAGCGCCTCGGTGGCCGGGGAGCTGTTTTTT. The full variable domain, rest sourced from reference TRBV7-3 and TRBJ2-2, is GAGVSQTPSNKVTEKGKYVELRCDPISGHTALYWYRQSLGQGPEFLIYFQGTGAADDSGLPNDRFFAVRPEGSVSTLKIQRTERGDSAVYLCASSASVAGELFFGEGSRLTVL.

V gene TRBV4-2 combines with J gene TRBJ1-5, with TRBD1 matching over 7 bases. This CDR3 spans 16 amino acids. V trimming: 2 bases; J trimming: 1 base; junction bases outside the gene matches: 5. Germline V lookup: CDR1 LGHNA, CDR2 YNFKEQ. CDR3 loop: CASSQNSGGSNQPQHF. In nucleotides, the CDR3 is TGTGCCAGCAGCCAAAACTCAGGGGGGAGCAATCAGCCCCAGCATTTT.

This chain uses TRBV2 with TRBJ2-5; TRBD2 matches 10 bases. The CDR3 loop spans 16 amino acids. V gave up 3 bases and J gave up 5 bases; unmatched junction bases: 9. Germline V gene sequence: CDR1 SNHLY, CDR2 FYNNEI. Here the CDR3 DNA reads TGTGCCAGCAGTGACCGGCTAGCGGGAGCGAGGGAGACCCAGTACTTC. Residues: CASSDRLAGARETQYF.

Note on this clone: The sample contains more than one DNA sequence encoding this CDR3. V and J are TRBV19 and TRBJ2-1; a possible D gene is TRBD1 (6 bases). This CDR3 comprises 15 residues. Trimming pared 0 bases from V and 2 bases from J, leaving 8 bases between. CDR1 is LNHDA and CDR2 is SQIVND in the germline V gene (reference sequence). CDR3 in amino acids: CASSIEGAAYNEQFF. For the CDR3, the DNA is TGTGCCAGTAGTATAGAGGGGGCAGCCTACAATGAGCAGTTCTTC.

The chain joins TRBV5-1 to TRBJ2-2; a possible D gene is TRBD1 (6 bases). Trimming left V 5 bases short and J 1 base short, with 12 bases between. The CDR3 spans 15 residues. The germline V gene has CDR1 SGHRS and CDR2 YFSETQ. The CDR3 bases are TGCGCCAGCAGTACAACGACAGGGAACACCGGGGAGCTGTTTTTT. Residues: CASSTTTGNTGELFF.

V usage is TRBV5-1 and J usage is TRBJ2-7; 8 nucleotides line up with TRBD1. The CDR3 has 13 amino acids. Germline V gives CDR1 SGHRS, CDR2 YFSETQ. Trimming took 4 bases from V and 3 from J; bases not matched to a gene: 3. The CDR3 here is CASSQGAGYEQYF. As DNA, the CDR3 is TGCGCCAGCAGCCAGGGGGCAGGCTACGAGCAGTACTTC.

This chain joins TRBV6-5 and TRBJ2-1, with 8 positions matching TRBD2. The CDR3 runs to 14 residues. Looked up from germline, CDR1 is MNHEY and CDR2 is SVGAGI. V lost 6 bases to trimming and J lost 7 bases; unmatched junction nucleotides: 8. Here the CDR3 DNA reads TGTGCCAGCAGCGAAGTACTAGCGGAAAATGAGCAGTTCTTC. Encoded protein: CASSEVLAENEQFF.

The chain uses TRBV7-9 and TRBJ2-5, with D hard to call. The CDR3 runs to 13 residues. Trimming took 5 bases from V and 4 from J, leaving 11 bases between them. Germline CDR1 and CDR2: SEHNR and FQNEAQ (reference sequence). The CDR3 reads CASSPPWPETQYF. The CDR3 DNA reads TGTGCCAGCAGCCCCCCCTGGCCAGAGACCCAGTACTTC.

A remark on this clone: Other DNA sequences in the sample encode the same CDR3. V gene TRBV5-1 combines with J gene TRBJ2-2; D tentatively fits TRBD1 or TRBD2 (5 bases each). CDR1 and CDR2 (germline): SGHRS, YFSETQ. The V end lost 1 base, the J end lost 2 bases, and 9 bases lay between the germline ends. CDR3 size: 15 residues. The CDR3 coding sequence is TGCGCCAGCAGCTTGTCCGGGGCTAACACCGGGGAGCTGTTTTTT. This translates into CASSLSGANTGELFF.